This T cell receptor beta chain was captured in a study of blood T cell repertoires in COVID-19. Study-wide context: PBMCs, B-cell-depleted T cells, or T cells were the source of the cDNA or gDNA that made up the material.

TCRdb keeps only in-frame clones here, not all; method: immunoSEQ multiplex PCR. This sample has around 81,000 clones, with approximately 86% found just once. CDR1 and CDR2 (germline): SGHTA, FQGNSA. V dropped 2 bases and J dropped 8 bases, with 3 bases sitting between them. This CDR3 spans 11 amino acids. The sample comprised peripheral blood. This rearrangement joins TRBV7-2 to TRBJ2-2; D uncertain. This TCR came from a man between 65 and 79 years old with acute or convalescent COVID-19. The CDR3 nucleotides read TGTGCCAGCAGCTTATTAGGGGAGCTGTTTTTT. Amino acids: CASSLLGELFF.